The 13 T cell receptor beta chains reported below all come from one sample, sequenced in a study of human T cells and chemical hapten exposure (dated by TCRdb to about 2021). The sample's time point, from its label and the paper: patch test 1, 2 weeks after DPC sensitization. In light of the paper, this sample's treatment or condition label describes: therapeutic diphenylcyclopropenone sensitization with weekly scalp DPC. Libraries were made using RACE. The instrument was a NextSeq 500. The raw public reads went through TCRdb reprocessing: fastp at Q25, MiXCR clone calling, in-frame beta chains kept. CDR3 protein sequences are deduplicated, and each keeps its most common genes and DNA. In all, the sample holds around 120,000 distinct CDR3 sequences, and roughly an eighth of those were seen once. The ten largest clones add up to about 0.9% of the sample. The sample was whole blood, taken in connection with sensitization to the hapten diphenylcyclopropenone (DPC). The receptors come from a man aged 18 to 29 with alopecia areata. Some clones in this sample may be carry-over from other donors' samples.

This clonotype occurred a few times. J is TRBJ1-3 and V is TRBV20-1; unclear D gene. This CDR3 has 13 residues. The V gene lost 3 bases and the J gene lost 8 bases, with 14 bases spanning the gap. Germline lookup yields CDR1 DFQATT and CDR2 SNEGSKA (reference sequence). The chain's CDR3 is CSASEGFVDTIYF. Written as DNA, the CDR3 is TGCAGTGCTAGTGAAGGTTTCGTGGACACCATATATTTT.

This clonotype was detected only a few times. The V call is TRBV12-3 or TRBV12-4, the J call TRBJ1-1; 12 bases fit TRBD1. The CDR3 contains 14 residues. J gave up 10 bases and V 4 bases, and 7 bases lay outside the gene matches. CDR3: CASSSGTGGWRAFF. Written as DNA, the CDR3 is TGTGCCAGCAGTTCCGGGACAGGGGGCTGGAGAGCTTTCTTT.

This clonotype was counted only a few times. This chain uses TRBV12-3 or TRBV12-4 with TRBJ2-5; perhaps D is TRBD1 or TRBD2 (6 bases each). The length of the CDR3 is 14 residues. The V gene lost 4 bases and the J gene lost 4 bases, with 13 bases spanning the gap. The CDR3 loop reads CASSYSGAGETQYF. As DNA, the CDR3 is TGTGCCAGCAGTTACTCGGGGGCGGGAGAGACCCAGTACTTC.

This clonotype showed up just a few times. The genes are TRBV10-3 and TRBJ1-3; D is possibly TRBD1 (5 bases). Germline V gene lookup returns CDR1 ENHRY and CDR2 SYGVKD. The CDR3 length is 14 residues. V was shortened by 7 bases and J by 1 base, with 11 bases between the two germline ends. The CDR3 DNA follows: TGTGCCATCAAGGACAAAGGTTCTGGAAACACCATATATTTT. Translating it yields CAIKDKGSGNTIYF.

This clonotype was observed many times. The genes are TRBV27 and TRBJ1-5, with unresolved D. Germline V gene lookup returns CDR1 MNHEY and CDR2 SMNVEV (reference sequence). Trimming left V 0 bases short and J 0 bases short, with 6 bases between. This CDR3 has 15 amino acids. This CDR3 reads CASSLSSHSNQPQHF. The CDR3 region has the DNA TGTGCCAGCAGTTTATCCAGTCATAGCAATCAGCCCCAGCATTTT.

This clonotype appeared many times. J is TRBJ1-6 and V is TRBV20-1; D uncertain. The CDR3 loop spans 18 amino acids. V dropped 1 base and J dropped 0 bases, with 16 bases sitting between them. CDR1 and CDR2 (germline): DFQATT, SNEGSKA (reference sequence). CDR3 protein: CSARAAASRSSYNSPLHF. DNA for the CDR3: TGCAGTGCTAGAGCGGCGGCATCTAGGAGCTCCTATAATTCACCCCTCCACTTT.

The genes are TRBV24-1 and TRBJ2-7; TRBD1 matches 9 bases. The CDR3 is 15 residues long. V lost 2 bases, J lost 2 bases, and 3 bases stayed unmatched. Germline loops: CDR1 KGHDR, CDR2 SFDVKD. CDR3 in amino acids: CATSDYRDRAYEQYV. The CDR3 nucleotides are TGTGCCACCAGTGATTACCGGGACAGGGCCTACGAGCAGTACGTC.

The CDR3, as DNA: TGTGCCAGCAGCCTCAGGGAGAGGGGGGCCGAGCAGTACGTC. Encoded protein: CASSLRERGAEQYV. The chain combines TRBV5-6 with TRBJ2-7; D tentatively reads TRBD1 or TRBD2 (6 bases each). Deletions cut 4 bases from V and 6 bases from J, with 17 bases between. Germline values: CDR1 SGHDT, CDR2 YYEEEE. This CDR3 spans 14 amino acids.

The chain recombines TRBV25-1 with TRBJ2-3; 8 bases match TRBD2. Germline V gene lookup returns CDR1 MGHDK and CDR2 SYGVNS. The J segment lost 2 bases and the V segment lost 3 bases, leaving 1 base of the junction unmatched. The CDR3 sequence is 14 residues long. This CDR3 reads CASSDGLATDTQYF. The CDR3 DNA is TGTGCCAGCAGTGACGGACTAGCCACAGATACGCAGTATTTT.

This clonotype turned up a few times. The chain uses TRBV5-5 and TRBJ2-3; TRBD2 matches at 9 bases. The germline V gene has CDR1 SGHKS and CDR2 YYEKEE (reference sequence). This CDR3 is built from 15 residues. J gave up 2 bases and V 3 bases, and 4 bases lay outside the gene matches. CDR3: CASSWTSVYTDTQYF. The DNA of the CDR3 is TGTGCCAGCAGCTGGACTAGCGTATACACAGATACGCAGTATTTT.

The sample holds a few counts of this clonotype. The rearrangement uses TRBV7-3 and TRBJ2-6; TRBD2 is a possible D gene (5 bases). V dropped 8 bases and J dropped 0 bases, with 14 bases sitting between them. Germline V gene lookup returns CDR1 SGHTA and CDR2 FQGTGA. This CDR3 has 16 residues. As DNA, the CDR3 is TGTGCCAGCGCAATCGCGGGTGACTCTGGGGCCAACGTCCTGACTTTC. Translation: CASAIAGDSGANVLTF.

The chain carries TRBV20-1 and TRBJ2-1, with D unclear. Germline V gene sequence: CDR1 DFQATT, CDR2 SNEGSKA (reference sequence). V was shortened by 2 bases and J by 7 bases, with 12 bases between the two germline ends. The CDR3 has 13 residues. CDR3 sequence (DNA): TGCAGTGCTAGAAGGTGGGGTCGGAATGAGCAGTTCTTC. It translates to CSARRWGRNEQFF.

Only a few counts were recorded for this clonotype. The chain is built from TRBV20-1 and TRBJ1-2; D ambiguous. V was clipped by 3 bases and J by 0 bases, with 11 bases between them. CDR1 is DFQATT and CDR2 is SNEGSKA in the germline V gene (reference sequence). CDR3 length: 14 residues. The CDR3 sequence is CSARERLANYGYTF. CDR3 DNA: TGCAGTGCTAGGGAGCGGCTCGCTAACTATGGCTACACCTTC.